The rows below give T cell receptor beta chains drawn from one sample of a study of response to subunit inactivated influenza vaccine. MiXCR was run by TCRdb on the RT-PCR reads, yielding one entry per CDR3 protein. The top ten clones hold around 14% of a sample with about 520,000 distinct CDR3 sequences, around 7.7% of them seen once. The source was PBMCs from blood, collected around 25 months after vaccination. All receptors derive from a man in his fifties or sixties who received an inactivated influenza vaccine. The CDR3 runs from the conserved cysteine through the conserved F or W. Each record gives: CDR3 length, J gene, V gene, CDR3 protein.

cdr3_length: 16; j_call: TRBJ1-6; v_call: TRBV27; cdr3_aa: CASRIQGFSHNSPLHF
cdr3_length: 14; j_call: TRBJ2-7; v_call: TRBV5-1; cdr3_aa: CASSQGSHSYEQYF
cdr3_length: 19; j_call: TRBJ2-7; v_call: TRBV28; cdr3_aa: CASSFFKVLAGGSTYEQYF
cdr3_length: 16; j_call: TRBJ1-1; v_call: TRBV4-2; cdr3_aa: CASSQDLRGLNTEAFF
cdr3_length: 14; j_call: TRBJ2-7; v_call: TRBV7-2; cdr3_aa: CASSFGDTSYEQYF
cdr3_length: 14; j_call: TRBJ1-5; v_call: TRBV20-1; cdr3_aa: CSATHTLPNQPQHF
cdr3_length: 14; j_call: TRBJ1-1; v_call: TRBV4-3; cdr3_aa: CASSRTGQAIEAFF
cdr3_length: 14; j_call: TRBJ1-6; v_call: TRBV12-3/TRBV12-4; cdr3_aa: CASSSGGNNSPLQF
cdr3_length: 13; j_call: TRBJ1-1; v_call: TRBV20-1; cdr3_aa: CSARDGRNTEAFF
cdr3_length: 15; j_call: TRBJ1-2; v_call: TRBV27; cdr3_aa: CASSSIGTGGYGYTF
cdr3_length: 16; j_call: TRBJ1-2; v_call: TRBV25-1; cdr3_aa: CASSVPRGQGGYGYTF
cdr3_length: 12; j_call: TRBJ2-3; v_call: TRBV12-3/TRBV12-4; cdr3_aa: CASSSETDTQYF
cdr3_length: 10; j_call: TRBJ2-1; v_call: TRBV12-3/TRBV12-4; cdr3_aa: CATGGGASLF
cdr3_length: 13; j_call: TRBJ1-4; v_call: TRBV7-9; cdr3_aa: CASSRGPDEKLFF
cdr3_length: 16; j_call: TRBJ2-5; v_call: TRBV5-1; cdr3_aa: CASSLTLRGGGETQYF
cdr3_length: 14; j_call: TRBJ2-7; v_call: TRBV20-1; cdr3_aa: CSAFGLAYHYEQYF
cdr3_length: 14; j_call: TRBJ2-3; v_call: TRBV7-2; cdr3_aa: CASSPPDGPDTQYF
cdr3_length: 13; j_call: TRBJ1-1; v_call: TRBV29-1; cdr3_aa: CSVKGQENTEAFF
cdr3_length: 15; j_call: TRBJ2-3; v_call: TRBV11-2; cdr3_aa: CASSPWTSSTDTQYF
cdr3_length: 13; j_call: TRBJ2-1; v_call: TRBV20-1; cdr3_aa: CSAQRQGAHEQFF
cdr3_length: 14; j_call: TRBJ2-3; v_call: TRBV29-1; cdr3_aa: CSVGDRASTDTQYF
cdr3_length: 14; j_call: TRBJ2-3; v_call: TRBV20-1; cdr3_aa: CSAEIAGRTDTQYF
cdr3_length: 11; j_call: TRBJ2-7; v_call: TRBV6-4; cdr3_aa: CASSDGYEQYF